Following are 13 T cell receptor beta chains from one sample sequenced in a study of cytomegalovirus exposure and HLA in healthy donors. TCRdb's table, derived via immunoSEQ multiplex PCR, lists solely in-frame clones and lacks some. Found here are about 260,000 clones, roughly 87% of them singletons; the top ten hold roughly 3%. Sequenced input: PBMCs. These receptors were collected from a woman aged 30 to 39 in good health and CMV-seronegative.

The chain uses TRBV30 and TRBJ2-7; D could derive from TRBD1 or TRBD2 (5 bases each). The germline gives CDR1 GTSNPN, CDR2 SVGIG (reference sequence). CDR3 size: 12 residues. The V and J ends lost 2 bases and 7 bases respectively, with 12 bases between them. CDR3 amino acids: CAWSFPGLEQYF. The CDR3 bases are TGTGCCTGGAGTTTCCCGGGGCTTGAGCAGTACTTC.

V and J are TRBV19 and TRBJ1-1, with D unclear. The CDR3 spans 14 residues. V was clipped by 1 base and J by 6 bases, with 12 bases between them. Germline-derived CDR1 and CDR2 are LNHDA and SQIVND (reference sequence). The CDR3, as DNA: TGTGCCAGTAGTATAGCGGCTTTTGACGCTGAAGCTTTCTTT. Residues: CASSIAAFDAEAFF.

The chain uses TRBV19 and TRBJ2-7; the D gene is possibly TRBD1 (6 bases). Germline V gene lookup returns CDR1 LNHDA and CDR2 SQIVND (reference sequence). Trimming removed 6 bases from V and 0 bases from J, with 12 bases in between. The CDR3 totals 14 residues. CDR3 nucleotide sequence: TGTGCCAGTAGCCCCCGACAGGCCTCCTACGAGCAGTACTTC. It codes for CASSPRQASYEQYF.

This clone is a singleton in its sample. This chain connects TRBV27 to TRBJ2-7, with D perhaps TRBD1 or TRBD2 (7 bases each). The V end was cut by 6 bases, the J end by 1 base, with 16 bases between. The germline V gene has CDR1 MNHEY and CDR2 SMNVEV (reference sequence). The CDR3 is 15 amino acids. DNA for the CDR3: TGTGCCAGCAGAGCGGCAGGGGGAGGGTCCTACGAGCAGTACTTC. This translates into CASRAAGGGSYEQYF.

The chain is built from TRBV29-1 and TRBJ2-5; the D gene is possibly TRBD1 (6 bases). Germline V lookup: CDR1 SQVTM, CDR2 ANQGSEA. The CDR3 is 15 amino acids. The V end was cut by 1 base, the J end by 5 bases, with 17 bases between. The CDR3, as DNA: TGCAGCGTTGAAGTCAGGGGCCCGATTTCGGAGACCCAGTACTTC. Translating it yields CSVEVRGPISETQYF.

This clone appeared a single time. V gene TRBV19 combines with J gene TRBJ2-3; D not certain. The CDR3 length is 13 residues. Between the trimmed V and J ends, which lost 1 base and 4 bases, there was a span of 6 bases. Germline V gives CDR1 LNHDA, CDR2 SQIVND (reference sequence). The CDR3 region is CASSIGGPDTQYF. DNA of the CDR3: TGTGCCAGTAGTATAGGTGGTCCAGATACGCAGTATTTT.

This chain joins TRBV28 and TRBJ2-7; TRBD1 agrees at 12 bases. This CDR3 spans 19 amino acids. V lost 8 bases, J lost 3 bases, and 20 bases stayed unmatched. CDR1 and CDR2 (germline): MDHEN, SYDVKM. The CDR3, as DNA: TGTGCCAGCCCTCCGGGACAGGGGGCTAGCGGACACAATTTCTACGAGCAGTACTTC. Its translation: CASPPGQGASGHNFYEQYF.

V and J are TRBV27 and TRBJ1-2; possibly TRBD1 for D (5 bases). Germline lookup yields CDR1 MNHEY and CDR2 SMNVEV (reference sequence). V was shortened by 8 bases and J by 1 base, with 11 bases between the two germline ends. This CDR3 spans 13 amino acids. CDR3 in amino acids: CASPTAFNYGYTF. CDR3 sequence (DNA): TGTGCCAGCCCGACAGCCTTTAACTATGGCTACACCTTC.

The chain links TRBV11-2 to TRBJ2-6; D gene ambiguous. Trimming cost V 4 bases and J 4 bases, with 2 bases left between them. This CDR3 comprises 12 residues. Germline-derived CDR1 and CDR2 are SGHAT and FQNNGV. DNA for the CDR3: TGTGCCAGCAGCTCGGGGGCCAACGTCCTGACTTTC. Translated, it gives CASSSGANVLTF.

This chain links TRBV29-1 with TRBJ2-1, with D perhaps matching TRBD2 (6 bases). The germline V gene has CDR1 SQVTM and CDR2 ANQGSEA. Trimming shortened V by 5 bases and J by 4 bases, and 30 bases separated the two germline ends. The CDR3 loop spans 19 amino acids. CDR3: CSVLLGRTSPGRQYNEQFF. CDR3 DNA sequence: TGCAGCGTTCTTCTGGGCCGTACCTCGCCCGGGAGACAATACAATGAGCAGTTCTTC.

The chain is built from TRBV5-1 and TRBJ2-7; D might be TRBD2 (5 bases). V lost 6 bases and J lost 0, with 19 bases in between. This CDR3 is built from 16 residues. Germline V gene sequence: CDR1 SGHRS, CDR2 YFSETQ. In nucleotides, the CDR3 is TGCGCCAGCACCCCAAAGGGCCCTAGCCTCTCCTACGAGCAGTACTTC. Protein: CASTPKGPSLSYEQYF.

This chain joins TRBV9 and TRBJ2-2; D possibly corresponds to TRBD2 (6 bases). The CDR3 sequence is 17 residues long. Germline CDR1 reads SGDLS; CDR2 reads YYNGEE. Trimming removed 0 bases at V and 0 bases at J, with 12 bases between. CDR3 residues: CASSVEGSGPNTGELFF. The CDR3 DNA reads as TGTGCCAGCAGCGTAGAGGGGAGCGGGCCGAACACCGGGGAGCTGTTTTTT.

This clone appeared once. The chain recombines TRBV14 with TRBJ2-3; D not resolved. Germline V CDR1 and CDR2: SGHDN, FVKESK. There are 11 residues in the CDR3. V lost 1 base to trimming and J lost 7 bases, with 3 bases between them. The CDR3 here is CASSQGNTQYF. The CDR3 DNA sequence: TGTGCCAGCAGCCAAGGGAATACGCAGTATTTT.